A selection of T cell receptor beta chains follows, all from one sample in a study of T cell changes during pregnancy in multiple sclerosis. Repertoires were generated with immunoSEQ multiplex PCR, while TCRdb's copy carries only in-frame clones and drops some. Here the sample spans about 77,000 clones, over 75% being singletons. Sequencing was performed on peripheral blood, taken before pregnancy. These receptors were collected from a female donor with multiple sclerosis, enrolled in a pregnancy study. Each CDR3 is given with its conserved first and last residue. The D gene is left open where the match is weak. Some rows have no size entry. The others give once, few or many, or a class for an expanded clone.

>NA|TRBD1|TRBV10-3|TRBJ1-1
TGTGCCATCAGCGAGAACAGGGGCGATAAAGAAGCTTTCTTT
CAISENRGDKEAFF
>NA|NA|TRBV30|TRBJ1-6
TGTGCCTGGGACGGAGGGCGCGGTTCACCCCTCCACTTT
CAWDGGRGSPLHF
>NA|TRBD1|TRBV6-4|TRBJ2-3
TGTGCCAGCAGTGCGACAGGGAACACAGATACGCAGTATTTT
CASSATGNTDTQYF
>NA|NA|TRBV18|TRBJ2-1
TGTGCCAGCTCACCAGCAAGCGGTGAGCAGTTCTTC
CASSPASGEQFF
>NA|NA|TRBV30|TRBJ1-5
TGTGCCTGGGTAGGGGTGAGCAATCAGCCCCAGCATTTT
CAWVGVSNQPQHF
>NA|NA|TRBV7-8|TRBJ1-1
TGTGCCAGCAGCTTGACAGGAAACACTGAAGCTTTCTTT
CASSLTGNTEAFF
>NA|TRBD1|TRBV6-1|TRBJ1-4
TGTGCCAGCAGTGGAGTCCCAGGGGGTTTTAATGAAAAACTGTTTTTT
CASSGVPGGFNEKLFF
>NA|NA|TRBV5-1|TRBJ1-1
TGCGCCAGCAGCTTGGGGGGCCTCACCGCTGAAGCTTTCTTT
CASSLGGLTAEAFF
>NA|TRBD1|TRBV11-3|TRBJ2-1
TGTGCCAGCAGCCCGGGTGGGGACAGGAATCACAATGAGCAGTTCTTC
CASSPGGDRNHNEQFF
>NA|TRBD2|TRBV19|TRBJ2-3
TGTGCCACTGGACTAGCGGGGAGCACAGATACGCAGTATTTT
CATGLAGSTDTQYF
>NA|NA|TRBV10-3|TRBJ2-7
TGTGCCATCAGTGACTCCGTCGAGCAGTACTTC
CAISDSVEQYF
>NA|NA|TRBV5-1|TRBJ1-3
TGCGCCAGCAGCTTTGTAGGGGAAGTTGGAAACACCATATATTTT
CASSFVGEVGNTIYF
>NA|NA|TRBV21-1|TRBJ2-3
TGTGCCAGCAGCAAAGAAAGTTCTGGGCTAGCGGGCACAGATACGCAGTATTTT
CASSKESSGLAGTDTQYF
>NA|NA|TRBV4-1|TRBJ1-1
TGCGCCAACAGATGGAGGACGCAGACGAACACTGAAGCTTTCTTT
CANRWRTQTNTEAFF
>once|NA|TRBV9|TRBJ2-7
TGTGCCAGCAGCGTAGGCGGCAGTTGGTCCTCCGAGCAGTACTTC
CASSVGGSWSSEQYF
>NA|NA|TRBV5-1|TRBJ1-3
TGCGCCAGCAGCTTAAACTTTCTGGGCGGAAACACCATATATTTT
CASSLNFLGGNTIYF
>NA|TRBD2|TRBV5-6|TRBJ2-1
TGTGCCAGCAGCTTGTCACTAAGGGACTACACCTACAATGAGCAGTTCTTC
CASSLSLRDYTYNEQFF
>NA|TRBD1|TRBV7-3|TRBJ1-1
TGTGCCAGCAGCCGCGCCAGGCAGGGGGCGCGGGGAAACACTGAAGCTTTCTTT
CASSRARQGARGNTEAFF
>NA|TRBD1|TRBV4-1|TRBJ2-1
TGCGCCAGCAGCCATTACCGGGACAGGGTTGGGGACAATGAGCAGTTCTTC
CASSHYRDRVGDNEQFF
>once|NA|TRBV5-1|TRBJ2-7
TGCGCCAGCAGCTTTCACGGGACCTACGAGCAGTACTTC
CASSFHGTYEQYF
>NA|TRBD1|TRBV2|TRBJ2-2
TGTGCCAGTCAGATGACAGGGAACGCGAACACCGGGGAGCTGTTTTTT
CASQMTGNANTGELFF
>NA|NA|TRBV6-1|TRBJ1-2
TGCGCCAGCAGTGAAGTGTTTGGGGCTGGCTACACCTTC
CASSEVFGAGYTF
>NA|NA|TRBV2|TRBJ1-4
TGTGCCAGCAGCCCCTTCGGACTAGAATGGGAAAAACTGTTTTTT
CASSPFGLEWEKLFF
>NA|TRBD1|TRBV18|TRBJ1-2
TGTGCCAGCTCACCATCGGACAGGGCCTCCTATGGCTACACCTTC
CASSPSDRASYGYTF
>NA|NA|TRBV15|TRBJ2-6
TGTGCCACCAGCAGCCAGGGACTCTCTGGGGCCAACGTCCTGACTTTC
CATSSQGLSGANVLTF
>NA|TRBD2|TRBV4-3|TRBJ2-1
TGCGCCAGCAGCCAAGTTTATAGCGGGGGGCTCGACAATGAGCAGTTCTTC
CASSQVYSGGLDNEQFF
>NA|NA|TRBV4-2|TRBJ1-1
TGTGCCAGCAGCCAAAGGGACTCCAGCAGGGAGGCTTTCTTT
CASSQRDSSREAFF
>NA|TRBD1|TRBV5-4|TRBJ1-2
TGTGCCAGCAGCTTGGGGCAGGGGGCTGGCTATGGCTACACCTTC
CASSLGQGAGYGYTF
>NA|NA|TRBV6-6|TRBJ2-6
TGTGCCAGCAGTTTTCTCTCTGGGGCCAACGTCCTGACTTTC
CASSFLSGANVLTF
>NA|TRBD2|TRBV10-3|TRBJ2-5
TGTGCCATCAGTGGGCTAGCGGGGAGGGAGACCCAGTACTTC
CAISGLAGRETQYF
>NA|NA|TRBV30|TRBJ2-3
TGTGCCTGGAGCCCGCTAGCGGATACGCAGTATTTT
CAWSPLADTQYF
>once|TRBD1|TRBV9|TRBJ1-2
TGTGCCAGCAGCGTAGGCCCAGGGGGCATCGACTATGGCTACACCTTC
CASSVGPGGIDYGYTF
>many|TRBD2|TRBV9|TRBJ2-2
TGTGCCAGCAGCCCAAGGACTAGCCGGGGGGACACCGGGGAGCTGTTTTTT
CASSPRTSRGDTGELFF
>NA|NA|TRBV7-7|TRBJ2-1
TGTGCTAGCAGTAAACTACAAACCAGGACAAGGAATGAGCAGTTCTTC
CASSKLQTRTRNEQFF